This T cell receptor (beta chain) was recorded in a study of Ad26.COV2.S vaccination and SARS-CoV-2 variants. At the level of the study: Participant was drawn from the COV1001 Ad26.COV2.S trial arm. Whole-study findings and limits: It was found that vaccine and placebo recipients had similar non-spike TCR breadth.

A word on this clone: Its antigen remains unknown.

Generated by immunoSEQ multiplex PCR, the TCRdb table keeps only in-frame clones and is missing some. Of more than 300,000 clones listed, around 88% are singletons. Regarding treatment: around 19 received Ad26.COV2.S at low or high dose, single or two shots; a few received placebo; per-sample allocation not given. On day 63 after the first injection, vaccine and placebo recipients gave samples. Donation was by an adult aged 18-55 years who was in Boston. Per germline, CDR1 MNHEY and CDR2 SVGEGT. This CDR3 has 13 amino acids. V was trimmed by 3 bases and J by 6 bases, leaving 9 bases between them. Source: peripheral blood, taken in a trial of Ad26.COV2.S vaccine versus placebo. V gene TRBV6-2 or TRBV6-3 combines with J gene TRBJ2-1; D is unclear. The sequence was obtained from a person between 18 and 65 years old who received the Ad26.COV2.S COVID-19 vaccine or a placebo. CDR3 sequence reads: CASSYIGLNEQFF. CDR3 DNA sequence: TGTGCCAGCAGTTATATCGGTCTCAATGAGCAGTTCTTC.